The text below deals with one TCR beta chain. The sample comes from a study of blood T cell repertoires in COVID-19. Looking at the study overall: Donors in the United States, Italy and Spain gave samples during acute or convalescent COVID-19. The cDNA or gDNA used as material had been derived from T cells, B-cell-depleted T cells, or PBMCs.

This table comes from immunoSEQ multiplex PCR, and its TCRdb copy is limited to in-frame clones, with some not included. The profile shows 100,000 to 120,000 clones, 85% of them singletons. The V gene lost 5 bases and the J gene lost 2 bases, with 20 bases spanning the gap. Germline loops: CDR1 SQVTM, CDR2 ANQGSEA. The CDR3 contains 16 residues. The specimen was peripheral blood. This receptor was taken from a human donor in a cohort sampled during active COVID-19. The rearrangement uses TRBV29-1 and TRBJ2-3; D is perhaps TRBD2 (7 bases). CDR3 nucleotide sequence: TGCAGCGTTCAAGGGGGGGTAGCGGCGAACACAGATACGCAGTATTTT. Amino acid sequence: CSVQGGVAANTDTQYF.